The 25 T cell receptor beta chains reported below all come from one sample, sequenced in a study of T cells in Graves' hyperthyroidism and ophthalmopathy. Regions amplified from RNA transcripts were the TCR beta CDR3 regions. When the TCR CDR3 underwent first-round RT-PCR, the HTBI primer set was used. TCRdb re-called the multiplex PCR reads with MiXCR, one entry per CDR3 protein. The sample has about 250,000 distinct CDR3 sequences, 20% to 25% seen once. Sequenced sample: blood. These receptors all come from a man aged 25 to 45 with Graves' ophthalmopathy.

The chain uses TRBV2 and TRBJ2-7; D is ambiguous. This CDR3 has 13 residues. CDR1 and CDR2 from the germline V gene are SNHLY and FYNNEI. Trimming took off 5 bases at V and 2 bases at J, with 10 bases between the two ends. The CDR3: CASSFPLPYEQYF. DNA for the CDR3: TGTGCCAGCAGTTTCCCCCTTCCCTACGAGCAGTACTTC.

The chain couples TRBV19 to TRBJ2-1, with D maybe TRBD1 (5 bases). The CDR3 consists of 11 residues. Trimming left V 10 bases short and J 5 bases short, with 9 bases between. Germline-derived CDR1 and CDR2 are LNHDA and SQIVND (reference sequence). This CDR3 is CATRQNNEQFF. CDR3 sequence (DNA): TGTGCCACCAGACAGAACAATGAGCAGTTCTTC.

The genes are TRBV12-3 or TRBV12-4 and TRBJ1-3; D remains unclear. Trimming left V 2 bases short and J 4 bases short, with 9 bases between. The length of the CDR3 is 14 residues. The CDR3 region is CASSLSGGGNTIYF. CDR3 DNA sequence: TGTGCCAGCAGTTTAAGTGGCGGGGGAAACACCATATATTTT.

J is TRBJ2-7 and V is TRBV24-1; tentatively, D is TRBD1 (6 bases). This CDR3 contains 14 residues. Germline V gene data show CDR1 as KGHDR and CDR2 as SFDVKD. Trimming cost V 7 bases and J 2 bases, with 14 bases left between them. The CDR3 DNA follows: TGTGCCACCAGCAGCGCTGGACAGCCCTACGAGCAGTACTTC. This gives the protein CATSSAGQPYEQYF.

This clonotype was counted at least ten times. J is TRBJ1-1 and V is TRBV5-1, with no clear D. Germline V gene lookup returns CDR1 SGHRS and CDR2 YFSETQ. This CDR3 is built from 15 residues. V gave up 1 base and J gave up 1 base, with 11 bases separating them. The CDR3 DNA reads TGCGCCAGCAGCTTGATATCGGGCGGGAACACTGAAGCTTTCTTT. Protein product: CASSLISGGNTEAFF.

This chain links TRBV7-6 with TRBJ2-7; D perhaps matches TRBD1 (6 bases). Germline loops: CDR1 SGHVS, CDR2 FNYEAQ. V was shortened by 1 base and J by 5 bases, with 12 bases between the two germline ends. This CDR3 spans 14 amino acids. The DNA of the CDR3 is TGTGCCAGCAGCTTAGGACCCAACAGGGACGAGCAGTACTTC. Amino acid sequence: CASSLGPNRDEQYF.

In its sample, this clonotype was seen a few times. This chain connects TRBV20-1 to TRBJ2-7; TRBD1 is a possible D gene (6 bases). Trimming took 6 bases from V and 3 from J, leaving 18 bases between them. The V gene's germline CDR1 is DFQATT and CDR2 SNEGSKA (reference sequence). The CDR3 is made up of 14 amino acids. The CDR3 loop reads CSATQGLAGYEQYF. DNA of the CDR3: TGCAGTGCGACGCAGGGGCTAGCAGGCTACGAGCAGTACTTC.

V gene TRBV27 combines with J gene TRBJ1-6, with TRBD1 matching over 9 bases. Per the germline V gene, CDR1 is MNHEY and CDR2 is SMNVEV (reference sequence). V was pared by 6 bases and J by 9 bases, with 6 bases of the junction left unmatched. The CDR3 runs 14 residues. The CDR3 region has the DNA TGTGCCAGCAGGACGGGACAGGGCGCTTCACCCCTCCACTTT. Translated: CASRTGQGASPLHF.

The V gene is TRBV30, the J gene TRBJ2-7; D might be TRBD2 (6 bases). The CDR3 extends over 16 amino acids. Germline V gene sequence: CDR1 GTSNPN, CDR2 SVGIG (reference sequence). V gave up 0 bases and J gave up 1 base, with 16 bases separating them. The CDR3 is CAWSVRAFAGSYEQYF. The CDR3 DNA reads TGTGCCTGGAGTGTCCGGGCCTTCGCGGGGTCCTACGAGCAGTACTTC.

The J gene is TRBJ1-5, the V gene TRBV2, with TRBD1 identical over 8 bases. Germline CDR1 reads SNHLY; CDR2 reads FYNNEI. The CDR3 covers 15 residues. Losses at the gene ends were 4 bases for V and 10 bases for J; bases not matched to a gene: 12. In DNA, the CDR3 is TGTGCCAGCAGTGCCAGACAGGGGCCTGTTCGTCCCCAGCATTTT. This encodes CASSARQGPVRPQHF.

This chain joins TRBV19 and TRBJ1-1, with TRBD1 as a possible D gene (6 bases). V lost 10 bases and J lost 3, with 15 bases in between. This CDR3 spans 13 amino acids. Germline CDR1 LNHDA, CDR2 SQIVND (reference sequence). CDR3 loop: CATEQGRDTEAFF. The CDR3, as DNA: TGTGCCACCGAACAGGGAAGGGACACTGAAGCTTTCTTT.

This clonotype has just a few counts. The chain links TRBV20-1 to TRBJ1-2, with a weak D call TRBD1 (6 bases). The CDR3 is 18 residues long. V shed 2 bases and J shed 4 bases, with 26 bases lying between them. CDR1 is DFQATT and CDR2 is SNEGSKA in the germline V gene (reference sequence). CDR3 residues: CSARNKFFLRQDRYGYTF. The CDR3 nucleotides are TGCAGTGCTAGAAACAAATTCTTCCTAAGACAGGACCGCTATGGCTACACCTTC.

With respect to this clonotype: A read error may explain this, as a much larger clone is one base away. In DNA form, the CDR3 reads TGTGCCAGCAGCGTCGACAATGAGCAGTTCTTC. Translated, it gives CASSVDNEQFF. The V gene is TRBV7-2, the J gene TRBJ2-1; D is ambiguous. Per germline, CDR1 SGHTA and CDR2 FQGNSA. The CDR3 totals 11 residues. Trimming cost V 5 bases and J 5 bases, with 4 bases left between them.

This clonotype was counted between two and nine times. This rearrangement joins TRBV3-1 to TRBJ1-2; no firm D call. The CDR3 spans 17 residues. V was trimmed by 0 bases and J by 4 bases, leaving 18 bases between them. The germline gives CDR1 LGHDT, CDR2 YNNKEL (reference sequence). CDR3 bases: TGTGCCAGCAGCCAAGAGAGTCCAGCGGGATTCCTCTATGGCTACACCTTC. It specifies CASSQESPAGFLYGYTF.

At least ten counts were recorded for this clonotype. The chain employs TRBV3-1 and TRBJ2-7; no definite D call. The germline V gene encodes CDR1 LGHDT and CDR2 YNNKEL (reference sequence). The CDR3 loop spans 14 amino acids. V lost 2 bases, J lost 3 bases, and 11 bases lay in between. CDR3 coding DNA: TGTGCCAGCAGCCAAAGTTCTGCCAACTACGAGCAGTACTTC. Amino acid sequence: CASSQSSANYEQYF.

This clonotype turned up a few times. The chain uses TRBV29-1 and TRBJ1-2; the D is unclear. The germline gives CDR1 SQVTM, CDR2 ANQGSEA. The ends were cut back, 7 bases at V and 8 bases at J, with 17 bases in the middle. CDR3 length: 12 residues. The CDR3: CSATGGLGGYTF. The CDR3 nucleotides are TGCAGCGCTACGGGAGGGCTTGGAGGCTACACCTTC.

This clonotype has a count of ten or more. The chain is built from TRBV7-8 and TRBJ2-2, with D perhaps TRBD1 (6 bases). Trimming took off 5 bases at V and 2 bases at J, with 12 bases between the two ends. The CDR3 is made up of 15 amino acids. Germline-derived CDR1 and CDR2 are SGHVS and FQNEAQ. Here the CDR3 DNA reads TGTGCCAGCAGCCGATGGGACATTAACACCGGGGAGCTGTTTTTT. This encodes CASSRWDINTGELFF.

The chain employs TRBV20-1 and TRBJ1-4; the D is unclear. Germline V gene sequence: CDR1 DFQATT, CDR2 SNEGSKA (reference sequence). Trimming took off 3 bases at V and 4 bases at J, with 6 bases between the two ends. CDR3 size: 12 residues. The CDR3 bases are TGCAGTGCTAGTCGGGGTAATGAAAAACTGTTTTTT. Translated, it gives CSASRGNEKLFF.

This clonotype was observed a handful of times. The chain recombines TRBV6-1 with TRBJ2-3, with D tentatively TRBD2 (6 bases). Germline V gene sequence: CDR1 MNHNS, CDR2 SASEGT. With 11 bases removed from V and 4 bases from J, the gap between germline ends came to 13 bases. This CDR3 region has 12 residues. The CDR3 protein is CAGSEGADTQYF. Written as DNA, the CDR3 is TGTGCCGGGTCGGAGGGTGCAGATACGCAGTATTTT.

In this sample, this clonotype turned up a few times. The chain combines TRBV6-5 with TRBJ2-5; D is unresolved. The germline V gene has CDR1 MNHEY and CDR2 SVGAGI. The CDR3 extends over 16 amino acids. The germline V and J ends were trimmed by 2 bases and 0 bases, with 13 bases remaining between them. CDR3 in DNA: TGTGCCAGCAGTTACCCCCCTGATGACTACCAAGAGACCCAGTACTTC. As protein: CASSYPPDDYQETQYF.

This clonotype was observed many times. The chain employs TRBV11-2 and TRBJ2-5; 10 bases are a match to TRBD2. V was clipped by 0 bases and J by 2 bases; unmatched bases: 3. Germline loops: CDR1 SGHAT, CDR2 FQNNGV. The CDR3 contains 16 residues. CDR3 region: CASSLEGSGRQETQYF. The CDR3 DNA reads TGTGCCAGCAGCTTAGAAGGTAGCGGGAGGCAAGAGACCCAGTACTTC.

DNA of the CDR3: TGTGCCAGCAGTTTGGACCCCCAGGCCTACGAGCAGTACTTC. Protein: CASSLDPQAYEQYF. This chain joins TRBV27 and TRBJ2-7; D remains unclear. V was pared by 3 bases and J by 2 bases, with 11 bases between. The germline CDR1 and CDR2 sequences are MNHEY and SMNVEV (reference sequence). The CDR3 has 14 residues.

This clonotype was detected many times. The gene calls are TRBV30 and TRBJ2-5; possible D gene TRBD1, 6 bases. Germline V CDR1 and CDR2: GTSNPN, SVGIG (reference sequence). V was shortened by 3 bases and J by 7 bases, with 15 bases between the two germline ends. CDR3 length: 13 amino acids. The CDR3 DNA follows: TGTGCCTGGAGGGGGGACACTCGAGGGACCCAGTACTTC. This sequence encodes CAWRGDTRGTQYF.

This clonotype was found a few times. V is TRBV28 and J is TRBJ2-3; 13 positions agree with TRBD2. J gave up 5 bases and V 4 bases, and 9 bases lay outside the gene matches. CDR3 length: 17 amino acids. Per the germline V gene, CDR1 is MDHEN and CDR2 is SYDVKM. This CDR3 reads CASSSLTSGRGIDTQYF. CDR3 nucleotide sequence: TGTGCCAGCAGTTCACTCACTAGCGGGAGGGGCATAGATACGCAGTATTTT.

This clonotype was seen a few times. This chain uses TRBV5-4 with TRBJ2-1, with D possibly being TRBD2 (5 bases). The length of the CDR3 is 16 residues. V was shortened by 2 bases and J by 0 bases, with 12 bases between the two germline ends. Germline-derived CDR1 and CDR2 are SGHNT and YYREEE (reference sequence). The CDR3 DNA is TGTGCCAGCAGCTTTAGGAGGAGGAGCTCCTACAATGAGCAGTTCTTC. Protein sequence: CASSFRRRSSYNEQFF.